This is a list of T cell receptor beta chains from one sample in a study of CD8+CD57+ T cells in acquired aplastic anemia. MiXCR was run by TCRdb on the reads, yielding one entry per CDR3 protein. This table holds about 170,000 distinct CDR3 sequences, around 45% found once. The specimen sequenced was sorted CD4+, CD8+, or CD8+CD57+ T cells (not recorded which) from PBMCs. Receptors were obtained from a human donor in good health. CDR3s include the opening cysteine and the closing phenylalanine or tryptophan. D genes are given only for firm matches. Clone size is not always given. Where it is, it says once, few, many or a class for expanded clones.

clone_size	v_call	d_call	j_call	cdr3_aa	cdr3_nt
many	TRBV12-3/TRBV12-4	.	TRBJ1-6	CASSFRGNYNSPLHF	TGTGCCAGCAGTTTTAGGGGGAACTATAATTCACCCCTCCACTTT
.	TRBV7-2	.	TRBJ1-6	CASSRGRGVQNF	TGTGCCAGCAGCCGCGGGCGAGGGGTCCAGAACTTT
few	TRBV2	TRBD1	TRBJ1-1	CAITEGGYTEAFF	TGTGCCATTACGGAAGGGGGCTACACTGAAGCTTTCTTT
many	TRBV7-2	.	TRBJ1-1	CASSFQTERNTEAFF	TGTGCCAGCAGCTTCCAAACCGAACGAAACACTGAAGCTTTCTTT
many	TRBV19	.	TRBJ2-5	CASSIAGTSPQETQYF	TGTGCCAGTAGTATAGCGGGGACGTCCCCTCAAGAGACCCAGTACTTC
.	TRBV19	.	TRBJ1-6	CASSIGQVNSPLHF	TGTGCCAGTAGTATCGGACAAGTTAATTCACCCCTCCACTTT
many	TRBV11-1	.	TRBJ2-1	CASSLEVTGYNEQFF	TGTGCCAGCAGCTTAGAGGTGACGGGTTACAATGAGCAGTTCTTC
.	TRBV5-8	.	TRBJ1-2	CASSLPYGYTF	TGTGCCAGCAGCTTGCCCTATGGCTACACCTTC
.	TRBV20-1	.	TRBJ2-2	CSTSRPGWGSTGELFF	TGCAGTACTAGTAGGCCCGGGTGGGGATCTACCGGGGAGCTGTTTTTT
many	TRBV14	.	TRBJ2-3	CASSQVALALTDTQYF	TGTGCCAGCAGCCAAGTGGCTCTAGCACTCACAGATACGCAGTATTTT